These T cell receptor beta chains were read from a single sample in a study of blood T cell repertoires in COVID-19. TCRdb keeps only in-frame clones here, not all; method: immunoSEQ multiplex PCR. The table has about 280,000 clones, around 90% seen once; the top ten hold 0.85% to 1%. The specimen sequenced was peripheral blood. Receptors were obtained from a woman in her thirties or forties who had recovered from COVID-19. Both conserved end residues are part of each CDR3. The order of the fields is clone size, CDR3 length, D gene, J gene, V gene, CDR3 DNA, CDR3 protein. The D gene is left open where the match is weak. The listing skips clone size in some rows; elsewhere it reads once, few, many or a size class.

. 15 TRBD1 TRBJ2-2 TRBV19 TGTGCCAGTAGTATGAGCCGGACAGGCACCGGGGAGCTGTTTTTT CASSMSRTGTGELFF
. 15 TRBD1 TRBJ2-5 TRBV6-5 TGTGCCAGCAGTTACTCACAGGGGTTGGGGGAGACCCAGTACTTC CASSYSQGLGETQYF
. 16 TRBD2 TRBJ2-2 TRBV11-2 TGTGCCAGCAGGCGGCCGGGACTAGCGGATACCGGGGAGCTGTTTTTT CASRRPGLADTGELFF
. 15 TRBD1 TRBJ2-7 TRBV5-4 TGTGCCAGCAGCTTGGGGGACAGGGGTTCCTACGAGCAGTACTTC CASSLGDRGSYEQYF
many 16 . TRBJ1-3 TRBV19 TGTGCCAGTAGTACCCCCCCTGCGGGCGTCGGAAACACCATATATTTT CASSTPPAGVGNTIYF
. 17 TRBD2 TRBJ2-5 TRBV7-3 TGTGCCAGCAGCCGGAATGGGGGACTAGCGGGAAGAGAGACCCAGTACTTC CASSRNGGLAGRETQYF
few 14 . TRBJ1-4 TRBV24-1 TGTGCCACCAGCGGCGGGGGGCCTAATGAAAAACTGTTTTTT CATSGGGPNEKLFF
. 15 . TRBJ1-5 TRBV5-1 TGCGCCAGCAGCTTGGGGGACACCCCGAATCAGCCCCAGCATTTT CASSLGDTPNQPQHF
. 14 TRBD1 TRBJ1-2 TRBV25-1 TGTGCCAGCAGTCGGACAGGGTCTAACTATGGCTACACCTTC CASSRTGSNYGYTF
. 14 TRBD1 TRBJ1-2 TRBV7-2 TGTGCCAGCAGCCCAGGGACAGGGGGCTATGGCTACACCTTC CASSPGTGGYGYTF
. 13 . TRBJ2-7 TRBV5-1 TGCGCCAGCAGCTTATCCGGTACCTACGAGCAGTACTTC CASSLSGTYEQYF
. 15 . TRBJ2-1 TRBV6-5 TGTGCCAGCAGTTCAGGGGTAGCACCAGACAATGAGCAGTTCTTC CASSSGVAPDNEQFF
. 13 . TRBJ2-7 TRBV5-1 TGCGCCAGCAGCGGAGCGCAACCCTACGAGCAGTACTTC CASSGAQPYEQYF
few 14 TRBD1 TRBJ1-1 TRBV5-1 TGCGCCAGCAGCAGTACAGGGGGCCGAACTGAAGCTTTCTTT CASSSTGGRTEAFF
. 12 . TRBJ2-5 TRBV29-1 TGCAGCGTTGAGTCCTCCCAAGAGACCCAGTACTTC CSVESSQETQYF
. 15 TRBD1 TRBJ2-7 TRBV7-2 TGTGCCAGCAGCTTGGGGAGAGGGGGCGGATACGAGCAGTACTTC CASSLGRGGGYEQYF
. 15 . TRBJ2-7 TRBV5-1 TGCGCCAGCAGCTTGGAGGCGGGGGCCCTTTACGAGCAGTACTTC CASSLEAGALYEQYF
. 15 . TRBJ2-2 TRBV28 TGTGCCAGCACCCCCGAGGGTCCTGGTGACGGGGAGCTGTTTTTT CASTPEGPGDGELFF
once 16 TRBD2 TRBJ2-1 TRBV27 TGTGCCAGCAGTTTATGGGGCGGGAGGGCCAACAATGAGCAGTTCTTC CASSLWGGRANNEQFF
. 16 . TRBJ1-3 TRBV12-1 TGTGCCAGCGGCTTTAGTGGACAGGCCTCTGGAAACACCATATATTTT CASGFSGQASGNTIYF